The present TCR beta chain was sequenced within a study of OX40 agonist ivuxolimab in advanced cancers. Generated by immunoSEQ multiplex PCR, the TCRdb table keeps only in-frame clones and is missing some. Found here are 70,000 to 80,000 clones, 85% to 95% of them singletons; the top ten hold over 5%. This CDR3 comprises 15 residues. Germline V gene data show CDR1 as SEHNR and CDR2 as FQNEAQ (reference sequence). Trimming cost V 7 bases and J 8 bases; bases outside gene matches: 14. The rearrangement uses TRBV7-9 and TRBJ1-2; 9 nucleotides line up with TRBD1. The receptor was derived from an adult with an advanced solid tumor such as melanoma, head and neck, liver or kidney cancer. This sample comprised CD4+ or CD8+ T cells sorted from blood, obtained in a trial of the OX40 agonist ivuxolimab. CDR3 nucleotides: TGTGCCAGCACCCTCTTAGGACGGACAGGGGAAGGCTACACCTTC. Its translation is CASTLLGRTGEGYTF.